A single sample gave rise to the 10 T cell receptor beta chains below, sequenced in a study of blood T cell dynamics during melanoma immunotherapy. Time point given: week 3, after first cycle of checkpoint inhibitor. TCRdb keeps only in-frame clones here, not all; method: immunoSEQ multiplex PCR. Counted here are around 12,000 clones, roughly 89% occurring once; the ten biggest clones make up around 0.19%. The material was effector memory CD8+ T cells from blood, obtained from a patient treated with checkpoint blockade. The origin of the receptors is a human donor with melanoma.

The chain joins TRBV21-1 to TRBJ2-2; the D call of TRBD1 is as the table states it, not checked on the DNA. TRBV21-1 is described as a pseudogene. The CDR3 consists of 14 residues. The CDR3 spells CASSLSENTGELFF. CDR3 sequence (DNA): TGTGCCAGCAGCCTCTCAGAAAACACCGGGGAGCTGTTTTTT.

This chain links TRBV9 with TRBJ2-3, with a weak D call TRBD1 (5 bases). The germline CDR1 and CDR2 sequences are SGDLS and YYNGEE. V lost 3 bases to trimming and J lost 4 bases, with 6 bases between them. The CDR3 length is 12 residues. The CDR3 here is CASSGQSDTQYF. The CDR3 DNA follows: TGTGCCAGCAGCGGACAGTCAGATACGCAGTATTTT. The full variable domain, with the rest looked up from reference TRBV9 and TRBJ2-3, is DSGVTQTPKHLITATGQRVTLRCSPRSGDLSVYWYQQSLDQGLQFLIQYYNGEERAKGNILERFSAQQFPDLHSELNLSSLELGDSALYFCASSGQSDTQYFGPGTRLTVL.

The chain has TRBV7-9 and TRBJ2-3, with TRBD2 matching over 9 bases. Germline CDR1 and CDR2: SEHNR and FQNEAQ (reference sequence). Trimming took 5 bases from V and 1 from J; bases not matched to a gene: 4. There are 15 residues in the CDR3. This CDR3 is CASSRSGSGTDTQYF. CDR3 nucleotide sequence: TGTGCCAGCAGCCGTAGCGGGAGCGGCACAGATACGCAGTATTTT.

V is TRBV27 and J is TRBJ2-2; D is unclear. Trimming removed 2 bases from V and 1 base from J, with 8 bases in between. The germline gives CDR1 MNHEY, CDR2 SMNVEV (reference sequence). The CDR3 is 15 amino acids. This CDR3 is CASSLIGVNTGELFF. The CDR3 region has the DNA TGTGCCAGCAGTTTAATTGGGGTGAACACCGGGGAGCTGTTTTTT.

This clone was seen just once. V and J are TRBV13 and TRBJ1-1; D gene uncertain. The CDR3 contains 15 residues. Trimming left V 1 base short and J 4 bases short, with 13 bases between. CDR1 and CDR2 from the germline V gene are PRHDT and FYEKMQ (reference sequence). DNA for the CDR3: TGTGCCAGCAGCTTAGTGGTGGGGTTTGTCACTGAAGCTTTCTTT. Amino acids: CASSLVVGFVTEAFF. The variable domain in full, with the rest retrieved from reference TRBV13 and TRBJ1-1, is AAGVIQSPRHLIKEKRETATLKCYPIPRHDTVYWYQQGPGQDPQFLISFYEKMQSDKGSIPDRFSAQQFSDYHSELNMSSLELGDSALYFCASSLVVGFVTEAFFGQGTRLTVV.

The chain combines TRBV27 with TRBJ1-1; D not certain. The CDR3 is 15 residues long. CDR1 MNHEY and CDR2 SMNVEV come from the germline V gene (reference sequence). Trimming removed 4 bases at V and 5 bases at J, with 17 bases between. CDR3 DNA: TGTGCCAGCAGTTATGGGTCGCTAGATTGGACTGAAGCTTTCTTT. This encodes CASSYGSLDWTEAFF.

This clone was recorded only once. The chain has TRBV7-2 and TRBJ2-3, with TRBD1 matching over 11 bases. The CDR3 loop spans 15 amino acids. Trimming removed 7 bases from V and 3 bases from J; junction bases left unmatched: 6. Germline V gene sequence: CDR1 SGHTA, CDR2 FQGNSA. The CDR3 here is CASTPGQGETDTQYF. Here the CDR3 DNA reads TGTGCCAGCACCCCGGGACAGGGGGAGACAGATACGCAGTATTTT.

The chain links TRBV9 to TRBJ2-7, with TRBD1 matching over 9 bases. Germline CDR1 is SGDLS and CDR2 is YYNGEE. The V and J ends lost 0 bases and 5 bases, in that order; junction bases with no gene match: 3. This CDR3 spans 14 amino acids. The CDR3 coding sequence is TGTGCCAGCAGCGTAGTGGGACAGGGTGACGAGCAGTACTTC. It is translated as CASSVVGQGDEQYF.

V is TRBV4-3 and J is TRBJ2-7; TRBD2 matches 9 bases. The CDR3 is made up of 16 amino acids. Trimming took 0 bases from V and 1 from J; bases not matched to a gene: 4. Germline V CDR1 and CDR2: LGHNA, YSLEER. This chain's CDR3 is CASSQDLAGGSYEQYF. DNA of the CDR3: TGCGCCAGCAGCCAAGATCTGGCGGGAGGGTCCTACGAGCAGTACTTC.

The chain carries TRBV29-1 and TRBJ2-1; 9 bases are a match to TRBD2. Germline values: CDR1 SQVTM, CDR2 ANQGSEA. There are 12 residues in the CDR3. Unmatched junction bases numbered 3, after V lost 7 bases and J lost 5 bases. CDR3 sequence reads: CSGASGDNEQFF. CDR3 DNA: TGCAGCGGAGCTAGCGGGGACAATGAGCAGTTCTTC.